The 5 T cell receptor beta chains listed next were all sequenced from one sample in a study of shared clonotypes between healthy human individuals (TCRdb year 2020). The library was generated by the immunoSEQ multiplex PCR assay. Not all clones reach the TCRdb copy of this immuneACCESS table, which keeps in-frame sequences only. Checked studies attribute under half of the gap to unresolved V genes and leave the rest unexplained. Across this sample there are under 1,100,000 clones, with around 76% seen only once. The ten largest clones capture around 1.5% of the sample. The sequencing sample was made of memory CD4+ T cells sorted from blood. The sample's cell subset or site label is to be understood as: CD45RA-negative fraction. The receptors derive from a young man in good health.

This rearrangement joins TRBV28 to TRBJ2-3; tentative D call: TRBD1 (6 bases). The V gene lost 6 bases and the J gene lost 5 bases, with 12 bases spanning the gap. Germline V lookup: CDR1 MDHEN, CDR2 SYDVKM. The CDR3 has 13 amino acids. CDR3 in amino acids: CASRTTRGDTQYF. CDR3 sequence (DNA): TGTGCCAGCAGAACAACCAGGGGAGATACGCAGTATTTT.

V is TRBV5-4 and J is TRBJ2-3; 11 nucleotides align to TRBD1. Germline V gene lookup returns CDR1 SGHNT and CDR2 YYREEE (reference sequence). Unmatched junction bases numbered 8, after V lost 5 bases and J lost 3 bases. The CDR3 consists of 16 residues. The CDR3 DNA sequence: TGTGCCAGCAGTTACCCCGGGACAGGGGGGACAGATACGCAGTATTTT. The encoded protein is CASSYPGTGGTDTQYF. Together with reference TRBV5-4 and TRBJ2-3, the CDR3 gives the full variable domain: ETGVTQSPTHLIKTRGQQVTLRCSSQSGHNTVSWYQQALGQGPQFIFQYYREEENGRGNFPPRFSGLQFPNYSSELNVNALELDDSALYLCASSYPGTGGTDTQYFGPGTRLTVL.

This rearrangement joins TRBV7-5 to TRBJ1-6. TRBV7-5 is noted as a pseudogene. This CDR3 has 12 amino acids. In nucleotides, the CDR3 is TGTGCCAGAAGCCTAAAGAAATCACCCCTCCACTTT. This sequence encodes CARSLKKSPLHF.

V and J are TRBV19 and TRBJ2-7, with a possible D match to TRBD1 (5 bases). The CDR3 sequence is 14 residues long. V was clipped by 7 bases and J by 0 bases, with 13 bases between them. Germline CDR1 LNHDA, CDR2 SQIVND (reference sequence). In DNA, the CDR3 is TGTGCCAGTAAGGAACAGGCTGCCTCCTACGAGCAGTACTTC. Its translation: CASKEQAASYEQYF.

The CDR3 protein is CARGRHLPISPLHF. The CDR3 region has the DNA TGTGCCAGGGGGAGGCATCTACCAATTTCACCCCTCCACTTT. The V and J genes are TRBV6-5 and TRBJ1-6; the D is unclear. V was trimmed by 9 bases and J by 9 bases, leaving 18 bases between them. Germline CDR1 is MNHEY and CDR2 is SVGAGI. This CDR3 contains 14 residues.